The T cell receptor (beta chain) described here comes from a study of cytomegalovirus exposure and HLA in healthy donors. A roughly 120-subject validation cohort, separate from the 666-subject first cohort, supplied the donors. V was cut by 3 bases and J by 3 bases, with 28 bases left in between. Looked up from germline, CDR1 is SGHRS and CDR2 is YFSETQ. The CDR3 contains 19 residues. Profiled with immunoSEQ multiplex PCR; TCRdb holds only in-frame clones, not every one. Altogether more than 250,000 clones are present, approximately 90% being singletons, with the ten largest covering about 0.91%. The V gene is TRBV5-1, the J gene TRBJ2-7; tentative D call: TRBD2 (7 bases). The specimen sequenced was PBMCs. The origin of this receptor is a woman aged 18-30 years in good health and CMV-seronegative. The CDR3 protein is CASSYEGGGPGTSFYEQYF. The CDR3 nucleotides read TGCGCCAGCAGCTACGAGGGAGGGGGGCCTGGGACTTCGTTCTACGAGCAGTACTTC.